Listed here are 7 T cell receptor beta chains from one sample, sequenced in a study of control samples from healthy donors and cancer patients. The assay was immunoSEQ multiplex PCR, and TCRdb's table has in-frame clones only and misses some. The top ten clones hold around 1.9% of a sample with about 50,000 clones, approximately 95% of them seen once. The sequenced sample was blood. The receptor source for this set is a woman aged 25 to 39 in good health.

The chain is built from TRBV27 and TRBJ2-3; TRBD2 agrees at 12 bases. The CDR3 extends over 16 amino acids. Germline V gives CDR1 MNHEY, CDR2 SMNVEV (reference sequence). After removal of 6 bases from V and 4 bases from J, the junction contained 8 bases not matched to a gene. CDR3: CASRPLAGGPADTQYF. CDR3 bases: TGTGCCAGCAGACCTCTAGCGGGAGGGCCTGCAGATACGCAGTATTTT.

The count of this clone is one. The V and J genes are TRBV19 and TRBJ2-5, with D hard to call. Germline V gene sequence: CDR1 LNHDA, CDR2 SQIVND (reference sequence). This CDR3 has 14 residues. The ends were cut back, 5 bases at V and 0 bases at J, with 10 bases in the middle. CDR3 sequence (DNA): TGTGCCAGTAGTTCCACCTCGTACCAAGAGACCCAGTACTTC. Translating it yields CASSSTSYQETQYF.

The CDR3 sequence is CASSLLDEQYF. DNA for the CDR3: TGTGCCAGCAGTTTATTAGACGAGCAGTACTTC. V usage is TRBV28 and J usage is TRBJ2-7; D is ambiguous. Germline V CDR1 and CDR2: MDHEN, SYDVKM. The CDR3 is 11 amino acids. V was trimmed by 1 base and J by 5 bases, leaving 3 bases between them.

This chain joins TRBV7-9 and TRBJ2-2; 7 bases agree with TRBD1. The CDR3 loop spans 15 amino acids. The trim removed 2 bases at V and 6 bases at J, leaving 6 bases unmatched. Per the germline V gene, CDR1 is SEHNR and CDR2 is FQNEAQ (reference sequence). The chain's CDR3 is CASSLLPGGSGELFF. CDR3 in DNA: TGTGCCAGCAGCTTACTTCCAGGGGGTTCCGGGGAGCTGTTTTTT.

The V and J genes are TRBV7-2 and TRBJ1-1, with TRBD1 as a possible D gene (6 bases). CDR3 length: 11 residues. The V gene lost 9 bases and the J gene lost 8 bases, with 13 bases spanning the gap. Germline assignment: CDR1 SGHTA and CDR2 FQGNSA. CDR3 residues: CASSGTREAFF. The CDR3 DNA follows: TGTGCCAGTTCCGGGACAAGGGAAGCTTTCTTT.

The V and J genes are TRBV21-1 and TRBJ1-1; no check of the table's D call, TRBD1, against the DNA was made. TRBV21-1 has pseudogene status. This CDR3 is 15 amino acids long. The CDR3 loop is CASSVPDRGDTEAFF. The CDR3 DNA reads TGTGCCAGCAGCGTCCCGGACAGGGGAGACACTGAAGCTTTCTTT.

V and J are TRBV5-1 and TRBJ2-7, with TRBD1 matching over 8 bases. The length of the CDR3 is 13 residues. With V trimmed by 4 bases and J by 2 bases, 2 bases remained unmatched. Germline V lookup: CDR1 SGHRS, CDR2 YFSETQ. This CDR3 is CASSPTGAYEQYF. The CDR3 DNA follows: TGCGCCAGCAGCCCGACAGGGGCCTACGAGCAGTACTTC.